One and the same sample provided the 23 T cell receptor beta chains below, sequenced in a study of brain T cells in children with intractable seizures. The assay was immunoSEQ multiplex PCR, and TCRdb's table has in-frame clones only and misses some. The data hold 100,000 to 120,000 clones, with around 94% observed a single time. The material sequenced was peripheral blood, taken at surgery. The receptors here all came from a boy less than two years old with hemimegalencephaly and intractable seizures.

This rearrangement joins TRBV24-1 to TRBJ2-3; either TRBD1 or TRBD2 may fit D (7 bases each). The CDR3 totals 15 residues. CDR1 KGHDR and CDR2 SFDVKD come from the germline V gene. V dropped 6 bases and J dropped 4 bases, with 16 bases sitting between them. This chain's CDR3 is CATSPAGGGPDTQYF. CDR3 in DNA: TGTGCCACCAGTCCCGCAGGGGGAGGGCCAGATACGCAGTATTTT.

This chain uses TRBV19 with TRBJ2-7; either TRBD1 or TRBD2 may fit D (5 bases each). Germline V gene sequence: CDR1 LNHDA, CDR2 SQIVND (reference sequence). There are 13 residues in the CDR3. Trimming left V 3 bases short and J 7 bases short, with 13 bases between. The DNA for the CDR3 is TGTGCCAGTAGTATTGTGGCAGGGAGTGAGCAGTACTTC. This encodes CASSIVAGSEQYF.

The V call is TRBV12-2, the J call TRBJ2-1; the tabulated D call, TRBD2, remains unverified against the DNA. TRBV12-2 constitutes a pseudogene. This CDR3 has 18 amino acids. CDR3 DNA sequence: TGTGCAAGTCGCTCGGATGCGGGAGGGAGCGCCTCCTACAATGAGCAGTTCTTC. This gives the protein CASRSDAGGSASYNEQFF.

The CDR3 loop reads CASSRTWESSYEQYF. The CDR3 DNA reads TGTGCCAGCAGCAGGACATGGGAGAGCTCCTACGAGCAGTACTTC. The rearrangement links TRBV5-4 to TRBJ2-7; D might be TRBD1 or TRBD2, each matching 5 bases. The CDR3 is 15 amino acids. From germline, CDR1 is SGHNT and CDR2 YYREEE (reference sequence). V lost 4 bases, J lost 0 bases, and 14 bases lay in between.

The chain carries TRBV24-1 and TRBJ1-6; D call uncertain. Deletions cut 2 bases from V and 0 bases from J, with 4 bases between. Looked up from germline, CDR1 is KGHDR and CDR2 is SFDVKD. The CDR3 runs to 15 residues. This CDR3 is CATSDSSSYNSPLHF. The CDR3, as DNA: TGTGCCACCAGTGATTCAAGCTCCTATAATTCACCCCTCCACTTT.

V usage is TRBV5-1 and J usage is TRBJ2-7, with D tentatively TRBD1 or TRBD2 (5 bases each). The germline CDR1 and CDR2 sequences are SGHRS and YFSETQ. V was shortened by 8 bases and J by 1 base, with 19 bases between the two germline ends. This CDR3 has 15 amino acids. CDR3 sequence (DNA): TGCGCCAGAGACCACCAGGGAGTCGGATCCTACGAGCAGTACTTC. Translating gives CARDHQGVGSYEQYF. The entire variable domain, with the rest obtained from reference TRBV5-1 and TRBJ2-7, is as follows: KAGVTQTPRYLIKTRGQQVTLSCSPISGHRSVSWYQQTPGQGLQFLFEYFSETQRNKGNFPGRFSGRQFSNSRSEMNVSTLELGDSALYLCARDHQGVGSYEQYFGPGTRLTVT.

This clone was seen once. V gene TRBV2 combines with J gene TRBJ2-7, with 9 bases fitting TRBD2. V lost 7 bases to trimming and J lost 2 bases; unmatched junction nucleotides: 6. The CDR3 has 14 amino acids. CDR1 SNHLY and CDR2 FYNNEI come from the germline V gene. CDR3 in amino acids: CASTIGTSTYEQYF. The CDR3 coding sequence is TGTGCCAGCACGATAGGGACTAGCACCTACGAGCAGTACTTC.

J is TRBJ2-1 and V is TRBV28, with 7 bases aligning to TRBD1. The CDR3 consists of 15 residues. The junction had 13 bases not matched to a gene; V was cut back by 6 bases and J by 8 bases. Germline V gives CDR1 MDHEN, CDR2 SYDVKM. The CDR3, as DNA: TGTGCCAGCAGCGAGGACAGGCTAAAGGGGGATGAGCAGTTCTTC. Protein: CASSEDRLKGDEQFF.

The chain recombines TRBV6-5 with TRBJ2-7; 7 positions match TRBD1. CDR3 length: 15 amino acids. V shed 0 bases and J 4 bases; nucleotides not matched to a gene: 6. Germline values: CDR1 MNHEY, CDR2 SVGAGI. The CDR3 reads CASSYSSQGEYEQYF. Written as DNA, the CDR3 is TGTGCCAGCAGTTACTCTTCGCAGGGGGAATACGAGCAGTACTTC.

The chain couples TRBV6-5 to TRBJ2-4; 10 nucleotides line up with TRBD1. Germline CDR1 is MNHEY and CDR2 is SVGAGI. Trimming removed 8 bases from V and 7 bases from J; junction bases left unmatched: 5. The CDR3 is 13 residues long. CDR3 protein: CASQGQGGNIQYF. The CDR3 coding sequence is TGTGCCAGCCAAGGACAGGGGGGGAACATTCAGTACTTC.

The chain joins TRBV15 to TRBJ1-1; D remains ambiguous. Per the germline V gene, CDR1 is LNHNV and CDR2 is YYDKDF (reference sequence). CDR3 size: 12 residues. Trimming removed 1 base from V and 5 bases from J, with 5 bases in between. The CDR3 sequence: CATSRVATEAFF. The CDR3 nucleotides read TGTGCCACCAGCAGAGTGGCTACTGAAGCTTTCTTT.

The chain has TRBV11-3 and TRBJ2-3; TRBD2 agrees at 15 bases. This CDR3 contains 20 residues. Per the germline V gene, CDR1 is SGHNT and CDR2 is YENEEA. J gave up 0 bases and V 4 bases, and 11 bases lay outside the gene matches. The CDR3 region is CASSSFLGTSGRRSTDTQYF. The CDR3 bases are TGTGCCAGCAGCTCGTTCCTCGGGACTAGCGGGAGGAGGAGCACAGATACGCAGTATTTT.

CDR3 coding DNA: TGTGCCAGCAGCCCCTCGGTGGGTTACTACAATGAGCAGTTCTTC. This gives the protein CASSPSVGYYNEQFF. This chain connects TRBV5-6 to TRBJ2-1; D is ambiguous. Between the trimmed V and J ends, which lost 4 bases and 3 bases, there was a span of 14 bases. Germline assignment: CDR1 SGHDT and CDR2 YYEEEE. The CDR3 has 15 amino acids. The full variable domain, with the rest looked up from reference TRBV5-6 and TRBJ2-1, is DAGVTQSPTHLIKTRGQQVTLRCSPKSGHDTVSWYQQALGQGPQFIFQYYEEEERQRGNFPDRFSGHQFPNYSSELNVNALLLGDSALYLCASSPSVGYYNEQFFGPGTRLTVL.

The V and J genes are TRBV3-1 (or the pseudogene TRBV3-2) and TRBJ2-2; 15 nucleotides match TRBD2. The V gene end was trimmed by 4 bases and the J gene end by 5 bases; junction bases not matched to a gene: 8. Germline V gene lookup returns CDR1 LGHDT and CDR2 YNNKEL (reference sequence). CDR3 length equals 18 residues. Here the CDR3 reads CASSPRTSGRARTGELFF. CDR3 bases: TGTGCCAGCAGCCCACGGACTAGCGGGAGGGCCAGAACCGGGGAGCTGTTTTTT.

V gene TRBV3-1 (or the pseudogene TRBV3-2) combines with J gene TRBJ2-1; D is unresolved. From germline, CDR1 is LGHDT and CDR2 YNNKEL (reference sequence). The V end was cut by 4 bases, the J end by 5 bases, with 12 bases between. The CDR3 runs to 14 residues. The DNA of the CDR3 is TGTGCCAGCAGCCCCCTTGACTTTAACAATGAGCAGTTCTTC. Translating gives CASSPLDFNNEQFF.

The chain is built from TRBV29-1 and TRBJ1-2; D is ambiguous. V gave up 4 bases and J gave up 8 bases, with 2 bases separating them. Germline V CDR1 and CDR2: SQVTM, ANQGSEA. The CDR3 spans 8 residues. CDR3 nucleotides: TGCAGCGTTGCCGGCTACACCTTC. Its translation: CSVAGYTF.

This chain joins TRBV20-1 and TRBJ2-4, with D tentatively TRBD1 (5 bases). Trimming cost V 3 bases and J 9 bases, with 15 bases left between them. This CDR3 contains 13 residues. Germline lookup yields CDR1 DFQATT and CDR2 SNEGSKA (reference sequence). The CDR3 sequence: CSASAAGIGIQYF. The CDR3 DNA sequence: TGCAGTGCTAGTGCGGCAGGGATAGGCATTCAGTACTTC.

The chain couples TRBV7-2 to TRBJ1-1; no clear D gene. The CDR3 is 12 residues long. V was clipped by 5 bases and J by 4 bases, with 8 bases between them. The germline V gene has CDR1 SGHTA and CDR2 FQGNSA. CDR3 sequence reads: CASSPRGTEAFF. The CDR3 nucleotides are TGTGCCAGCAGCCCCCGGGGCACTGAAGCTTTCTTT.

V is TRBV18 and J is TRBJ2-2, with D unclear. With 4 bases removed from V and 4 bases from J, the gap between germline ends came to 7 bases. Germline values: CDR1 KGHSH, CDR2 LQKENI. The CDR3 sequence is 13 residues long. The CDR3 region is CASSQLPTGELFF. CDR3 bases: TGTGCCAGCTCACAACTCCCCACCGGGGAGCTGTTTTTT.

V and J are TRBV15 and TRBJ2-1, with D unclear. The V gene's germline CDR1 is LNHNV and CDR2 YYDKDF (reference sequence). Trimming pared 5 bases from V and 9 bases from J, leaving 17 bases between. There are 14 residues in the CDR3. The CDR3 DNA is TGTGCCACCAGCGCCTCCGTAATAGCTGTTGAGCAGTTCTTC. This encodes CATSASVIAVEQFF.

For this clone: Other DNA sequences of this sample code for an identical CDR3. The chain combines TRBV3-1 (or the pseudogene TRBV3-2) with TRBJ2-5; D remains unclear. This CDR3 is 10 amino acids long. From germline, CDR1 is LGHDT and CDR2 YNNKEL (reference sequence). The V and J ends lost 0 bases and 7 bases respectively, with 0 bases between them. The CDR3: CASSQETQYF. Here the CDR3 DNA reads TGTGCCAGCAGCCAAGAGACCCAGTACTTC.

V is TRBV20-1 and J is TRBJ2-5; TRBD2 is a possible D gene (6 bases). Germline assignment: CDR1 DFQATT and CDR2 SNEGSKA (reference sequence). The V gene lost 3 bases and the J gene lost 3 bases, with 11 bases spanning the gap. There are 13 residues in the CDR3. CDR3 in amino acids: CSASGGTEETQYF. The CDR3 DNA follows: TGCAGTGCTAGTGGGGGGACTGAAGAGACCCAGTACTTC.

The chain joins TRBV28 to TRBJ2-7, with no clear D. The CDR3 totals 13 residues. V lost 6 bases and J 6 bases, leaving 15 bases between the germline ends. Germline assignment: CDR1 MDHEN and CDR2 SYDVKM. DNA for the CDR3: TGTGCCAGCAGCACCCTAACGAGAGGCGAGCAGTACTTC. It codes for CASSTLTRGEQYF.